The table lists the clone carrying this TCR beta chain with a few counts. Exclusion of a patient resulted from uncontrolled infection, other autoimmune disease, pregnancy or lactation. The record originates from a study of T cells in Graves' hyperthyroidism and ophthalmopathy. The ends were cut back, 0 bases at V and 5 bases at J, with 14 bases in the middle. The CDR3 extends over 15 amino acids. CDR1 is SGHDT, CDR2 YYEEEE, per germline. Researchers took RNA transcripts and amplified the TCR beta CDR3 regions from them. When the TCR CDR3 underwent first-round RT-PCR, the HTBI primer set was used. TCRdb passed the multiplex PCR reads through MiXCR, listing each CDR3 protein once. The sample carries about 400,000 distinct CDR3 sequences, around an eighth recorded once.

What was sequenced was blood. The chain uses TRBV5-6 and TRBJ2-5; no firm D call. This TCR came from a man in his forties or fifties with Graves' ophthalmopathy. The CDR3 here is CASSLVGQPRETQYF. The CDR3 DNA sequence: TGTGCCAGCAGCTTGGTCGGCCAACCAAGGGAGACCCAGTACTTC.